This T cell receptor (beta chain) was recovered during a study of blood T cells in healthy people across ages. In the study overall: About one barcoded beta molecule was captured per two T cells (by template switching).

Every donor gave 9 to 10 milliliters of peripheral blood. This clonotype has just one count. A sample-barcoded 5' primer and a J-beta primer mix were used in a second PCR of roughly 7 to 11 cycles. A minimum of 2.5 million CDR3-containing paired-end reads was obtained for each sample. MiXCR, run by TCRdb on the 5' RACE reads, gives a single entry per CDR3 protein. The top ten clones hold roughly a quarter of a sample with approximately 790,000 distinct CDR3 sequences, less than 80% of them seen once. What was sequenced was blood. The receptor's source is a man aged 25 to 45 in good health.

The CDR3 loop reads CSAVQRGHNNEQFF. The CDR3 coding sequence is TGCAGTGCCGTCCAGCGAGGCCATAACAATGAGCAGTTCTTC. V is TRBV20-1 and J is TRBJ2-1; D is ambiguous. V was cut by 6 bases and J by 5 bases, with 17 bases left in between. The germline CDR1 and CDR2 sequences are DFQATT and SNEGSKA (reference sequence). This CDR3 comprises 14 residues.